One and the same sample provided the 6 T cell receptor beta chains below, sequenced in a study of metastatic and nonmetastatic thyroid tumors. No treatment of any kind had been given to any patient before thyroid surgery. Using MiXCR, TCRdb re-called clones from the PCR reads. The data contain about 39,000 clones, around 20% of them singletons. Sequencing input: blood. Receptor source: a female donor with papillary thyroid cancer or a benign thyroid nodule (not recorded which). Some clones in this sample may be carry-over from other donors' samples.

This clone has a count of ten or more. The CDR3 sequence is CASSLVQGTITDTQYF. CDR3 nucleotides: TGCGCCAGCAGCTTGGTGCAGGGGACCATCACAGATACGCAGTATTTT. J is TRBJ2-3 and V is TRBV5-1, with D tentatively TRBD1 (6 bases). This CDR3 region has 16 residues. Germline-derived CDR1 and CDR2 are SGHRS and YFSETQ. V was cut by 0 bases and J by 2 bases, with 13 bases left in between. The complete variable domain, with remaining parts taken from reference TRBV5-1 and TRBJ2-3, reads KAGVTQTPRYLIKTRGQQVTLSCSPISGHRSVSWYQQTPGQGLQFLFEYFSETQRNKGNFPGRFSGRQFSNSRSEMNVSTLELGDSALYLCASSLVQGTITDTQYFGPGTRLTVL.

The chain couples TRBV20-1 to TRBJ2-2; D gene uncertain. The V end was cut by 5 bases, the J end by 4 bases, with 11 bases between. The CDR3 consists of 13 residues. Germline CDR1 and CDR2: DFQATT and SNEGSKA (reference sequence). CDR3 nucleotide sequence: TGCAGTGCTTCATCCCCCATCACCGGGGAGCTGTTTTTT. Its protein product is CSASSPITGELFF.

This clone was picked up many times. J is TRBJ2-1 and V is TRBV15; D uncertain. The CDR3 is 15 residues long. The V gene lost 0 bases and the J gene lost 3 bases, with 9 bases spanning the gap. The germline V gene has CDR1 LNHNV and CDR2 YYDKDF (reference sequence). CDR3 residues: CATSRDLENYNEQFF. CDR3 DNA sequence: TGTGCCACCAGCAGAGATTTAGAAAACTACAATGAGCAGTTCTTC.

On this clone: Germline and junction disagree at one end, which may indicate a read error. The rearrangement links TRBV11-2 to TRBJ2-2; 11 bases agree with TRBD2. The CDR3 length is 16 residues. Germline CDR1 is SGHAT and CDR2 is FQNNGV. As DNA, the CDR3 is TGTGCCAGCATCTCGGGACTAGCGGCGAACACCGGGGAGCCGTTTTTT. Encoded protein: CASISGLAANTGEPFF.

This clone was found many times. The chain employs TRBV11-3 and TRBJ2-5; D is unclear. Germline CDR1 SGHNT, CDR2 YENEEA. The CDR3 has 16 residues. The germline V and J ends were trimmed by 5 bases and 4 bases, with 20 bases remaining between them. Written as DNA, the CDR3 is TGTGCCAGCAGCCCCCGCCTAGTGACGGTAGGAGAGACCCAGTACTTC. The encoded protein is CASSPRLVTVGETQYF. Using reference TRBV11-3 and TRBJ2-5 for the parts outside the CDR3, the full variable domain is EAGVVQSPRYKIIEKKQPVAFWCNPISGHNTLYWYLQNLGQGPELLIRYENEEAVDDSQLPKDRFSAERLKGVDSTLKIQPAELGDSAVYLCASSPRLVTVGETQYFGPGTRLLVL.

About this clone: A much bigger clone sits one base away, suggesting this may be a read error. This chain joins TRBV20-1 and TRBJ2-3, with a possible D match to TRBD1 (5 bases). Between the trimmed V and J ends, which lost 8 bases and 5 bases, there was a span of 23 bases. Per germline, CDR1 DFQATT and CDR2 SNEGSKA (reference sequence). The CDR3 runs to 15 residues. The DNA of the CDR3 is TGCAGTTCCCTCCCGGTCCTGGGGCAGGGAGATACGCAGTATTTT. This codes for CSSLPVLGQGDTQYF.